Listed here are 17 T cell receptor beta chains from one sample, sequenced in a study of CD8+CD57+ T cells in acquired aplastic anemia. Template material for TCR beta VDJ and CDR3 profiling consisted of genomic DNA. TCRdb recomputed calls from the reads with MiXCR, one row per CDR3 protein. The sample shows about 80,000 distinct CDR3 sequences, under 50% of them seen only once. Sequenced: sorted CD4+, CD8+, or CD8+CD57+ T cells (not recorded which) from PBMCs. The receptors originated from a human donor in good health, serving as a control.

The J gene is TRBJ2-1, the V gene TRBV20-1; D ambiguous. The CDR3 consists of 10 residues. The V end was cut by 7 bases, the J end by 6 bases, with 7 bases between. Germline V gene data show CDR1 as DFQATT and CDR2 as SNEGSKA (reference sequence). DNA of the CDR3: TGCAGTGTTAGCTCCAATGAGCAGTTCTTC. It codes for CSVSSNEQFF.

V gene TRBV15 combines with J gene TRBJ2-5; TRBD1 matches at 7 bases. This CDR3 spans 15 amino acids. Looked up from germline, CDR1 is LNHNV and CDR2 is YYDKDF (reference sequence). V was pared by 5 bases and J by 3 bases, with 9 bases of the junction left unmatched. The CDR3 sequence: CATSGRDSKKETQYF. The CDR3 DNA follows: TGTGCCACCAGCGGCCGGGACAGCAAAAAAGAGACCCAGTACTTC.

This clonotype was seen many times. The CDR3 region is CAWSNGGRYEQYF. CDR3 nucleotides: TGTGCCTGGAGTAACGGGGGAAGGTACGAGCAGTACTTC. The chain joins TRBV30 to TRBJ2-7; TRBD2 is a possible D gene (6 bases). The CDR3 sequence is 13 residues long. V lost 2 bases to trimming and J lost 4 bases, with 12 bases between them. Germline lookup yields CDR1 GTSNPN and CDR2 SVGIG (reference sequence).

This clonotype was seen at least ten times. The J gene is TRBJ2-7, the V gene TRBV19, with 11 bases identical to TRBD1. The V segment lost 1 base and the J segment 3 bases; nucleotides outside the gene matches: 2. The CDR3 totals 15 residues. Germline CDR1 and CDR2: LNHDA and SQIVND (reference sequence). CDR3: CASSIGDRGVYEQYF. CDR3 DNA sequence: TGTGCCAGTAGTATAGGGGACAGGGGGGTCTACGAGCAGTACTTC.

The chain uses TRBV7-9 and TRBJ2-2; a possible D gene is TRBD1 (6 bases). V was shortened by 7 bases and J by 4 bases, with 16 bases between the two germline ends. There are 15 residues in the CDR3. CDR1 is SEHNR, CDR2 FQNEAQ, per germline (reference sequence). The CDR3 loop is CASKSERGSTGELFF. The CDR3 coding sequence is TGTGCCAGCAAAAGCGAGAGGGGGAGCACCGGGGAGCTGTTTTTT.

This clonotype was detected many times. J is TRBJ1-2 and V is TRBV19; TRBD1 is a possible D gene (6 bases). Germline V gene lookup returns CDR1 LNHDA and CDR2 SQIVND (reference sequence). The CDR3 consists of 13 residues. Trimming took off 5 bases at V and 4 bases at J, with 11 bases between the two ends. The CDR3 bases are TGTGCCAGTAGTTACAGGGACGGCTATGGCTACACCTTC. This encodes CASSYRDGYGYTF.

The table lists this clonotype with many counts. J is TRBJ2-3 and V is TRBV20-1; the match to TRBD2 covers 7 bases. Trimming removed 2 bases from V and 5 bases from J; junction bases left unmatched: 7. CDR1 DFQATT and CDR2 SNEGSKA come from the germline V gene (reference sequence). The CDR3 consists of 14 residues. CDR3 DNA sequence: TGCAGTGCTAGAAGCGGGGCCGGCAAAGATACGCAGTATTTT. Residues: CSARSGAGKDTQYF.

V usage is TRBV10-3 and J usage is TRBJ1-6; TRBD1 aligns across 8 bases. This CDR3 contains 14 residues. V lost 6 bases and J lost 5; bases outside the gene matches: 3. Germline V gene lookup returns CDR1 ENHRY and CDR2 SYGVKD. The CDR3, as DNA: TGTGCCATCAGCCCGACAGGGGATAATTCACCCCTCCACTTT. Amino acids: CAISPTGDNSPLHF.

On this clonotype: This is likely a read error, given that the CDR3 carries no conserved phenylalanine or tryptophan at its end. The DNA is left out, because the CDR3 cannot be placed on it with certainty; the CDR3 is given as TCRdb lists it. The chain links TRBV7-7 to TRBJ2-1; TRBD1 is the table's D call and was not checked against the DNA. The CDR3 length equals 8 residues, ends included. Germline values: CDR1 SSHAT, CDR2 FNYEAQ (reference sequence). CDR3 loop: CASSSCFT.

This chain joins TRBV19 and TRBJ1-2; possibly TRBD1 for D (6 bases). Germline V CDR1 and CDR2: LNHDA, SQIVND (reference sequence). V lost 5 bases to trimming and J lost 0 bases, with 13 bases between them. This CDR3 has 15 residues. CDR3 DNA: TGTGCCAGTAGTTCCCGGACAGAAGCTAACTATGGCTACACCTTC. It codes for CASSSRTEANYGYTF. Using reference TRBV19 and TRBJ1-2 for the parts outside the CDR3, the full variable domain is DGGITQSPKYLFRKEGQNVTLSCEQNLNHDAMYWYRQDPGQGLRLIYYSQIVNDFQKGDIAEGYSVSREKKESFPLTVTSAQKNPTAFYLCASSSRTEANYGYTFGSGTRLTVV.

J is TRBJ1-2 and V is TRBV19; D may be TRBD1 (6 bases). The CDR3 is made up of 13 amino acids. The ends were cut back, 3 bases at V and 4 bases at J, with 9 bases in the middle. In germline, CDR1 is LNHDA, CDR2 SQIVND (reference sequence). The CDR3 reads CASSIGTLYGYTF. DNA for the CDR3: TGTGCCAGTAGTATCGGGACACTCTATGGCTACACCTTC.

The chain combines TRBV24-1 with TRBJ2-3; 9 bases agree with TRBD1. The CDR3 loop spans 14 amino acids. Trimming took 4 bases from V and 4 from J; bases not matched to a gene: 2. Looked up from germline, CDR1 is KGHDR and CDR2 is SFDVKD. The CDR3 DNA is TGTGCCACCAGTGACACAGGGGGCGCAGATACGCAGTATTTT. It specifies CATSDTGGADTQYF.

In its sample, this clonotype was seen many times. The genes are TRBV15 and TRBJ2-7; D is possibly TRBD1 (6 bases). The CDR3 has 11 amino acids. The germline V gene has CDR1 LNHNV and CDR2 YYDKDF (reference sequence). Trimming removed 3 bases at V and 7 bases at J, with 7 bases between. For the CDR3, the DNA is TGTGCCACCAGCAGTACAGGGGAGCAGTACTTC. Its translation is CATSSTGEQYF.

The DNA for the CDR3 is TGTGCCAGCAGCTTAGGGTTGGATACGCAGTATTTT. This sequence encodes CASSLGLDTQYF. The chain combines TRBV7-2 with TRBJ2-3; unclear D gene. Germline values: CDR1 SGHTA, CDR2 FQGNSA. The CDR3 is 12 amino acids. V was clipped by 1 base and J by 6 bases, with 5 bases between them.

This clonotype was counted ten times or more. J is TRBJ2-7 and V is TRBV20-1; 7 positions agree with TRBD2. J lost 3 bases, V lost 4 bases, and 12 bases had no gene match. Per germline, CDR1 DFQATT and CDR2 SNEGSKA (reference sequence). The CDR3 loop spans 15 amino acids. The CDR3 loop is CSATGPREGNYEQYF. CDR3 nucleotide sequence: TGCAGTGCTACAGGGCCCAGGGAGGGAAACTACGAGCAGTACTTC.

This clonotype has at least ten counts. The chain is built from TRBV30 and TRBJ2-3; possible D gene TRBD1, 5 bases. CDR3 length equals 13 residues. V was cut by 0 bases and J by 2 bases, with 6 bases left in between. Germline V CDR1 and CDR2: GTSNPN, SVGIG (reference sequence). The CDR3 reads CAWSVTVTDTQYF. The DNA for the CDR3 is TGTGCCTGGAGTGTGACAGTCACAGATACGCAGTATTTT.

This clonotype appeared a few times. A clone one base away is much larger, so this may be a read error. The CDR3 is CATSDSSDNEQFF. The CDR3 nucleotides read TGTGCCACCAGTGATTCGTCAGACAATGAGCAGTTCTTC. The chain is built from TRBV24-1 and TRBJ2-1; D unresolved. There are 13 residues in the CDR3. Germline V gene data show CDR1 as KGHDR and CDR2 as SFDVKD. The ends were cut back, 2 bases at V and 5 bases at J, with 6 bases in the middle.